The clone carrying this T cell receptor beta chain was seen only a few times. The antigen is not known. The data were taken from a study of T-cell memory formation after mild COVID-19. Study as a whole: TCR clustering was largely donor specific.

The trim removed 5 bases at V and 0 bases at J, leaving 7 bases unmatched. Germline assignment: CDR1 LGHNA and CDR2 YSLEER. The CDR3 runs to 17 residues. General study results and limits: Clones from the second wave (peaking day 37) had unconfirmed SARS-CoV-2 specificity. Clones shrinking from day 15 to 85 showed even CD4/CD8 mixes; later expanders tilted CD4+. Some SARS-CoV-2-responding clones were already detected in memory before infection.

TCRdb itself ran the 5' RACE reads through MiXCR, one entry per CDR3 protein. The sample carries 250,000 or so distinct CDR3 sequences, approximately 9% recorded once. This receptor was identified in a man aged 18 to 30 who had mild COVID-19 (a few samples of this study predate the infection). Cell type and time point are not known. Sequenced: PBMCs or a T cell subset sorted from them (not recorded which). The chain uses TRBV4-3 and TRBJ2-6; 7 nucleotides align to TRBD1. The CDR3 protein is CASSSRQGGSGANVLTF. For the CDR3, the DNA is TGCGCCAGCAGCAGCCGACAGGGCGGCTCTGGGGCCAACGTCCTGACTTTC.